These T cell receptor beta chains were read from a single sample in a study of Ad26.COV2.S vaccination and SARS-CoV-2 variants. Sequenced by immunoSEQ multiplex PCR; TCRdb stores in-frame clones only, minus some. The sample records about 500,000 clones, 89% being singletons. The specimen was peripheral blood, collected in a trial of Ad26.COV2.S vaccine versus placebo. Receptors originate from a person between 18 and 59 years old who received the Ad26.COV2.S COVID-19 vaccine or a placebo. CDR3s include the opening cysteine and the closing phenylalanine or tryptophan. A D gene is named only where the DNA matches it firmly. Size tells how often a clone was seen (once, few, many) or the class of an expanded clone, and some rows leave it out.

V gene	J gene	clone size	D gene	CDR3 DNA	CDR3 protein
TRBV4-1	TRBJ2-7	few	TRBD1	TGCGCCAGCAGCCAAGATAGGGACAGCAACTACGAGCAGTACTTC	CASSQDRDSNYEQYF
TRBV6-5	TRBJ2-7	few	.	TGTGCCAGCAGCTACGAGCGGGAGCAGTACTTC	CASSYEREQYF
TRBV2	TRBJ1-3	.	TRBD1	TGTGCCAGCAGAGACAGGGCTCCGGGAAACACCATATATTTT	CASRDRAPGNTIYF
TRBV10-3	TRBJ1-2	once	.	TGTGCCATCAGTAGGGACACCAACTATGGCTACACCTTC	CAISRDTNYGYTF
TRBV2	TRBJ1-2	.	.	TGTGCCACACGGGCGGAGAGGCCTCCCTATGGCTACACCTTC	CATRAERPPYGYTF
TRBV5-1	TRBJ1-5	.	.	TGCGCCAGCAGCTTGTCAGGGGATAATCAGCCCCAGCATTTT	CASSLSGDNQPQHF
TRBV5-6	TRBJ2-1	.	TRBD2	TGTGCCAGCAGCTTGTGGTCGGTTCTAGCGGGGAATTACAATGAGCAGTTCTTC	CASSLWSVLAGNYNEQFF
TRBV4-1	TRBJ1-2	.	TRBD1	TGCGCCAGCAGCCAAACCCCCGGGACAGGGGGCATCGGCTACACCTTC	CASSQTPGTGGIGYTF
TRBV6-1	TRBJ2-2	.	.	TGTGCCAGCAGTGACCCGGCCGGGGAGCTGTTTTTT	CASSDPAGELFF
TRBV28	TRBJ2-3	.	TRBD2	TGTGCCAGCAGTTTCTCAGCGGGGACCACAGATACGCAGTATTTT	CASSFSAGTTDTQYF
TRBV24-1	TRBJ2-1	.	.	TGTGCCACCAGTGACCCTGGGGGTCTCGGCAATGAGCAGTTCTTC	CATSDPGGLGNEQFF
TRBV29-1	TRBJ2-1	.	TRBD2	TGCAGCGTAGGGGCGGGGGTCCGGTCCTACAATGAGCAGTTCTTC	CSVGAGVRSYNEQFF
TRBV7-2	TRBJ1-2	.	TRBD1	TGTGCCAGCAGCTTAACAGGGGTCCCCTATGGCTACACCTTC	CASSLTGVPYGYTF
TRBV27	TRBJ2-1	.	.	TGTGCCAGCAGCGACAGCAGCTCCTACAATGAGCAGTTCTTC	CASSDSSSYNEQFF
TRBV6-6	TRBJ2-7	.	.	TGTGCCAGCAGTTATGTAGTCTACGAGCAGTACTTC	CASSYVVYEQYF
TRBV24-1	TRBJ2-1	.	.	TGTGCCACCGGAGACCTAGGGAACGACGAGCAGTTCTTC	CATGDLGNDEQFF
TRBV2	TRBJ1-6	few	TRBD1	TGTGCCAGCAGGGGGGACAGGGGGCTTTCACCCCTCCACTTT	CASRGDRGLSPLHF
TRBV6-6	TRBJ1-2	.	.	TGTGCCAGCGCCCGGGTTCAAGCCCCAGGCGGCTACACCTTC	CASARVQAPGGYTF
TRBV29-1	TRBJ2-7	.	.	TGCAGCGTTAGCAAAGATCTCCAATACGAGCAGTACTTC	CSVSKDLQYEQYF
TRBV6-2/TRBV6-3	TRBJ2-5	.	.	TGTGCCAGCAGTTACGGCAGTGACAACCAAGAGACCCAGTACTTC	CASSYGSDNQETQYF
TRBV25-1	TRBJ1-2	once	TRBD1	TGTGCCAGCAGTAGACAGGGGTATGGCTACACCTTC	CASSRQGYGYTF
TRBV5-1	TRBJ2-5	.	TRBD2	TGCGCCAGCAGCTTAGTCCTAGCGGGAGGGTTCGAGACCCAGTACTTC	CASSLVLAGGFETQYF
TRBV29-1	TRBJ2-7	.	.	TGCAGCGTTGAAGTGATAGGAAGGTACGAGCAGTACTTC	CSVEVIGRYEQYF
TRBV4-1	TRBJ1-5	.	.	TGCGCCAGCAGCGGGGGGGGAGTTTCGCCCCAGCATTTT	CASSGGGVSPQHF
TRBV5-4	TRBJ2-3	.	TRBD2	TGTGCCAGCAGCTCCAGACTAGCGGGGGGGTCAGATACGCAGTATTTT	CASSSRLAGGSDTQYF
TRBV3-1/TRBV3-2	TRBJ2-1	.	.	TGTGCCAGCAGCGCAAGGGCTTCCTACAATGAGCAGTTCTTC	CASSARASYNEQFF
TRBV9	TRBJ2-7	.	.	TGTGCCAGCAGCGTTGATAGCGTGCCAACCTACGAGCAGTACTTC	CASSVDSVPTYEQYF
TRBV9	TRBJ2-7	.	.	TGTGCCAGCAGCGCTACAGGGACCTCCTACGAGCAGTACTTC	CASSATGTSYEQYF
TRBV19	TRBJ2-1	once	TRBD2	TGTGCCAGTAGTACTACTAGCGGCAGCTCCTACAATGAGCAGTTCTTC	CASSTTSGSSYNEQFF
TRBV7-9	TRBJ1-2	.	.	TGTGCCAGCAGCTTCTCCGCTAACTATGGCTACACCTTC	CASSFSANYGYTF
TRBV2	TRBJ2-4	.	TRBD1	TGTGCCAGCAGGGCGGCGGGACAGGGAAGAGCGGCCAAAAACATTCAGTACTTC	CASRAAGQGRAAKNIQYF
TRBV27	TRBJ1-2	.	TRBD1	TGTGCCAGCAGTTTCTCGGGACAGGTCGTCTATGGCTACACCTTC	CASSFSGQVVYGYTF
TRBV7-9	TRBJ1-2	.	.	TGTGCCAGCAGCCACCGACAGAAGATCGACTATGGCTACACCTTC	CASSHRQKIDYGYTF
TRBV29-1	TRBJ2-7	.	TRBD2	TGCAGCGTTGAGCGGGTGGGCGGGGGATCCTACGAGCAGTACTTC	CSVERVGGGSYEQYF
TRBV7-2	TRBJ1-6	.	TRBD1	TGTGCCAGCAGCTTAGTTTCCGGGACAGGGGATAATTCACCCCTCCACTTT	CASSLVSGTGDNSPLHF
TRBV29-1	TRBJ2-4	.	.	TGCAGCGTTGAGGAGTGGGGTAAGCTGTACTTC	CSVEEWGKLYF
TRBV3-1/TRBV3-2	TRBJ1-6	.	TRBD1	TGTGCCAGCAGCCGGAAAGGACAGGGGACGGAGTCACCCCTCCACTTT	CASSRKGQGTESPLHF
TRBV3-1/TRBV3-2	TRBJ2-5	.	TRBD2	TGTGCCAGCAGGCCGGGGACTAGTATAGAGACCCAGTACTTC	CASRPGTSIETQYF
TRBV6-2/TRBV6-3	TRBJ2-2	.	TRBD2	TGTGCCAGCAGTCGCGGGAGGGCCACCGGGGAGCTGTTTTTT	CASSRGRATGELFF
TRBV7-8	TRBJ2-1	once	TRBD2	TGTGCCAGCAGCCCCGGACTAGCTCGAAGGGGGCAGTTCTTC	CASSPGLARRGQFF
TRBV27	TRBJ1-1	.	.	TGTGCCAGCCGGCCACAGGGATCGAACACTGAAGCTTTCTTT	CASRPQGSNTEAFF
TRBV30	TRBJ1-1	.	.	TGTGCCTGGAGTGTATACAGCACTGAAGCTTTCTTT	CAWSVYSTEAFF
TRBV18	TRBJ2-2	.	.	TGTGCCAGCTCCCCCTACCCAGGGGACACCGGGGAGCTGTTTTTT	CASSPYPGDTGELFF
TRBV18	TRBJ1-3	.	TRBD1	TGTGCCAGCTCACCAGTCCCCTCCGGGACAGGGGCTGGAAACACCATATATTTT	CASSPVPSGTGAGNTIYF
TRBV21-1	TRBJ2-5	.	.	TGTGCCAGCAGCAAAGGGGTTAGTATCCAAGAGACCCAGTACTTC	CASSKGVSIQETQYF
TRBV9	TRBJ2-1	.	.	TGTGCCAGCAGCGTTCAGAACAATGAGCAGTTCTTC	CASSVQNNEQFF
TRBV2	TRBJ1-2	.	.	TGTGCCAGCAGGCCTGGCTATGGCTACACCTTC	CASRPGYGYTF
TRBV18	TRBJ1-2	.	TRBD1	TGTGCCAGCTCACCAGGGCAGGGGGCGAGGGGCTACACCTTC	CASSPGQGARGYTF
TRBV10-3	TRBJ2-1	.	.	TGTGCCATCAGTGAGCGGGAGTACAATGAGCAGTTCTTC	CAISEREYNEQFF
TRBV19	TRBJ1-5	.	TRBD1	TGTGCCAGTATGGGCAGGGGGGAGCAGCCCCAGCATTTT	CASMGRGEQPQHF
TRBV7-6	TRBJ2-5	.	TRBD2	TGTGCCAGCAGCCTCGGACTAGGAAAAGAGACCCAGTACTTC	CASSLGLGKETQYF
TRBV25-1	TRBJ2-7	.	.	TGTGCCAGCAGTGAATATGGGGAGGCCTACGAGCAGTACTTC	CASSEYGEAYEQYF
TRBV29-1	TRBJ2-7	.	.	TGCAGCGTTGAAAGCCGGCCCTACGAGCAGTACTTC	CSVESRPYEQYF
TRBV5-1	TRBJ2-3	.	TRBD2	TGCGCCAGCAGCTTCGGGACTAGCGAGCGGAATACGCAGTATTTT	CASSFGTSERNTQYF
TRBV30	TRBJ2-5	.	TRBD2	TGTGCCTGGAGTGTGACTAGCGGCCAAGAGACCCAGTACTTC	CAWSVTSGQETQYF